Ten or more counts support the clone carrying this T cell receptor (beta chain). The antigen is not known. The source of the sample is a study of T cell repertoires in cytomegalovirus infection. Overall study: Indications came from public TCR beta signatures; they pointed to CMV infection and to a matching HLA type. Study-level findings and limits: Carriers of CMV plus the relevant HLA were identified by cumulative public TCR beta family frequency.

TCRdb re-called the reads with MiXCR, one entry per CDR3 protein. The sample consists of 450,000 to 550,000 distinct CDR3 sequences, more than 15% of them appearing once. The V end was cut by 5 bases, the J end by 1 base, with 14 bases between. The germline CDR1 and CDR2 sequences are SGHTA and FQGNSA. CDR3 length equals 16 residues. This chain uses TRBV7-2 with TRBJ2-2, with D perhaps matching TRBD2 (7 bases). Sequenced input: CD8+ T cells from PBMCs. The source of this sequence is a human donor in good health (CMV status not recorded). Some clones in this sample may be carry-over from other donors' samples. The CDR3 loop is CASSIVGGQNTGELFF. For the CDR3, the DNA is TGTGCCAGCAGCATCGTGGGGGGGCAGAACACCGGGGAGCTGTTTTTT. The whole variable domain, remainder taken from reference TRBV7-2 and TRBJ2-2, is GAGVSQSPSNKVTEKGKDVELRCDPISGHTALYWYRQSLGQGLEFLIYFQGNSAPDKSGLPSDRFSAERTGGSVSTLTIQRTQQEDSAVYLCASSIVGGQNTGELFFGEGSRLTVL.